This entry is about one TCR beta chain. The CDR3 sequence is 13 residues long. Trimming took off 3 bases at V and 5 bases at J, with 12 bases between the two ends. Looked up from germline, CDR1 is DFQATT and CDR2 is SNEGSKA (reference sequence). The data are from a study of T cells after yellow fever vaccination. TCRdb fed the 5' RACE reads into MiXCR, producing one record per CDR3 protein. Seen here are about 230,000 distinct CDR3 sequences, roughly 6.8% observed once, and the top ten hold more than 1%. The V gene is TRBV20-1, the J gene TRBJ2-3, with D possibly being TRBD1 or TRBD2 (6 bases each). This receptor was taken from a man aged 25-45 years who received the YFV17D yellow fever vaccine. Material: CD4+ T cells sorted from PBMCs, obtained on the day of the yellow fever booster vaccination. CDR3 nucleotide sequence: TGCAGTGCTAGCCTAAGGGGGGTAGATACGCAGTATTTT. This translates into CSASLRGVDTQYF.